These T cell receptor beta chains were read from a single sample in a study of blood T cell repertoires in COVID-19. Using immunoSEQ multiplex PCR, the repertoire was profiled, and TCRdb retains in-frame clones only, with some absent. The data contain some 180,000 clones, more than 80% of them seen just once; the ten biggest clones take up roughly 0.56%. The sample comprised peripheral blood. Source of these receptors: a man aged 45-65 years with acute or convalescent COVID-19. CDR3s include the opening cysteine and the closing phenylalanine or tryptophan. The D gene is left open where the match is weak. Clone size is not always given. Where it is, it says once, few, many or a class for expanded clones.

NA	TRBJ1-3	NA	TRBV7-8	TGTGCCAGCAGCTTACGAGGCAGGGAGGCTATCACGCCTGGAAACACCATATATTTT	CASSLRGREAITPGNTIYF
NA	TRBJ2-3	TRBD2	TRBV4-1	TGCGCCAGCAGCCTACTCCCGCCGACTAGCAGCGGCACAGATACGCAGTATTTT	CASSLLPPTSSGTDTQYF
NA	TRBJ2-7	TRBD2	TRBV10-1	TGCGCCAGCAGGTTAGCGGGACTGAGATTCTTTTACGAGCAGTACTTC	CASRLAGLRFFYEQYF
NA	TRBJ1-2	NA	TRBV28	TGTGCCAGCACTACAGGCTACTATGGCTACACCTTC	CASTTGYYGYTF
NA	TRBJ2-7	TRBD1	TRBV5-4	TGTGCCAGCAGCATGGGGACAGGACTGTACTTC	CASSMGTGLYF
NA	TRBJ1-5	TRBD1	TRBV2	TGTGCCAGCAGTCCACCACATTCGACAGGGCGCAATCAGCCCCAGCATTTT	CASSPPHSTGRNQPQHF
NA	TRBJ1-2	TRBD1	TRBV18	TGTGCCAGCTCACCGCAGGGGGACTATGGCTACACCTTC	CASSPQGDYGYTF
NA	TRBJ2-7	NA	TRBV6-5	TGTGCCAGCAGTCTTACTTGGACAAGTTCCTACGAGCAGTACTTC	CASSLTWTSSYEQYF
NA	TRBJ2-4	TRBD2	TRBV10-2	TGCGCCAGCAGTGATTCCGGACTAGCTCTAACCAAAAACATTCAGTACTTC	CASSDSGLALTKNIQYF
NA	TRBJ2-7	NA	TRBV4-2	TGTGCCAGCAGCCAAGCCAGAAGCTCCTACGAGCAGTACTTC	CASSQARSSYEQYF
NA	TRBJ1-5	TRBD1	TRBV24-1	TGTGCCACTATGGACAGGGAAGGACAGCCCCAGCATTTT	CATMDREGQPQHF
NA	TRBJ2-5	TRBD1	TRBV27	TGTGCCAGCAGTTTATCCCGGACAGGGGGCCAAGAGACCCAGTACTTC	CASSLSRTGGQETQYF
NA	TRBJ2-7	TRBD2	TRBV6-5	TGTGCCAGCAGTCCCGGGACTATATACGAGCAGTACTTC	CASSPGTIYEQYF
few	TRBJ1-1	NA	TRBV16	TGTGCCAGCAGCCAATCAGAGGAGGGGAAAGCTTTCTTT	CASSQSEEGKAFF
NA	TRBJ2-1	NA	TRBV21-1	TGTGCCAGCAGCAAATACGGCTCCGGGACTAGCGGAACAGGCCGCTCCTACAATGAGCAGTTCTTC	CASSKYGSGTSGTGRSYNEQFF
few	TRBJ2-2	TRBD1	TRBV11-3	TGTGCCAGCAGCTTAGATTGTGGCAGGGGGATCTTTAAGACCGGGGAGCTGTTTTTT	CASSLDCGRGIFKTGELFF
NA	TRBJ1-6	NA	TRBV5-1	TGCGCCAGCAGCTTTGACACCAATTCACCCCTCCACTTT	CASSFDTNSPLHF
NA	TRBJ1-5	NA	TRBV2	TGTGCCAGCAGTGAAAGGGGCACCTATCAGCCCCAGCATTTT	CASSERGTYQPQHF
NA	TRBJ2-3	TRBD2	TRBV29-1	TGCAGCGTTGAGGGGACTAGCACGGCAGATACGCAGTATTTT	CSVEGTSTADTQYF
NA	TRBJ2-5	TRBD1	TRBV5-1	TGCGCCAGCAGTTGGGACAGGGTAGAGACCCAGTACTTC	CASSWDRVETQYF
NA	TRBJ2-5	TRBD2	TRBV5-6	TGTGCCAGCAGCAGGGGACTAGCGGTGGAGACCCAGTACTTC	CASSRGLAVETQYF
NA	TRBJ1-5	NA	TRBV7-9	TGTGCCAGCAGTCAAGGCGGTTATCAGCCCCAGCATTTT	CASSQGGYQPQHF
NA	TRBJ1-5	TRBD1	TRBV7-9	TGTGCCAGCAGCTCTGACAGGGGGAATCAGCCCCAGCATTTT	CASSSDRGNQPQHF
NA	TRBJ2-1	TRBD1	TRBV5-1	TGCGCCAGCAGCCTAGGGACAGGGGTCAATGAGCAGTTCTTC	CASSLGTGVNEQFF
NA	TRBJ2-2	NA	TRBV19	TGTGCCAGTAGCCACAGGTTCTCGAACACCGGGGAGCTGTTTTTT	CASSHRFSNTGELFF